This TCR beta chain was sequenced in a study of shared clonotypes between healthy human individuals. The CDR3 extends over 13 amino acids. From germline, CDR1 is SGHDT and CDR2 YYEEEE. The V end lost 3 bases, the J end lost 2 bases, and 9 bases lay between the germline ends. Input per replicate PCR of unsorted PBMC was 300 ng DNA, corresponding to 32,000 or so T cell genomes. Profiled with immunoSEQ multiplex PCR; TCRdb holds only in-frame clones, not every one. The table includes about 560,000 clones, around three quarters detected once. The chain uses TRBV5-6 and TRBJ2-7; D unresolved. This receptor was identified in a woman aged 40 to 50 in good health. Some clones in this sample may be carry-over from other donors' samples. Sequencing was done on a sample of PBMCs. DNA of the CDR3: TGTGCCAGCAGCTCATCCCGAACCTACGAGCAGTACTTC. Translating gives CASSSSRTYEQYF.